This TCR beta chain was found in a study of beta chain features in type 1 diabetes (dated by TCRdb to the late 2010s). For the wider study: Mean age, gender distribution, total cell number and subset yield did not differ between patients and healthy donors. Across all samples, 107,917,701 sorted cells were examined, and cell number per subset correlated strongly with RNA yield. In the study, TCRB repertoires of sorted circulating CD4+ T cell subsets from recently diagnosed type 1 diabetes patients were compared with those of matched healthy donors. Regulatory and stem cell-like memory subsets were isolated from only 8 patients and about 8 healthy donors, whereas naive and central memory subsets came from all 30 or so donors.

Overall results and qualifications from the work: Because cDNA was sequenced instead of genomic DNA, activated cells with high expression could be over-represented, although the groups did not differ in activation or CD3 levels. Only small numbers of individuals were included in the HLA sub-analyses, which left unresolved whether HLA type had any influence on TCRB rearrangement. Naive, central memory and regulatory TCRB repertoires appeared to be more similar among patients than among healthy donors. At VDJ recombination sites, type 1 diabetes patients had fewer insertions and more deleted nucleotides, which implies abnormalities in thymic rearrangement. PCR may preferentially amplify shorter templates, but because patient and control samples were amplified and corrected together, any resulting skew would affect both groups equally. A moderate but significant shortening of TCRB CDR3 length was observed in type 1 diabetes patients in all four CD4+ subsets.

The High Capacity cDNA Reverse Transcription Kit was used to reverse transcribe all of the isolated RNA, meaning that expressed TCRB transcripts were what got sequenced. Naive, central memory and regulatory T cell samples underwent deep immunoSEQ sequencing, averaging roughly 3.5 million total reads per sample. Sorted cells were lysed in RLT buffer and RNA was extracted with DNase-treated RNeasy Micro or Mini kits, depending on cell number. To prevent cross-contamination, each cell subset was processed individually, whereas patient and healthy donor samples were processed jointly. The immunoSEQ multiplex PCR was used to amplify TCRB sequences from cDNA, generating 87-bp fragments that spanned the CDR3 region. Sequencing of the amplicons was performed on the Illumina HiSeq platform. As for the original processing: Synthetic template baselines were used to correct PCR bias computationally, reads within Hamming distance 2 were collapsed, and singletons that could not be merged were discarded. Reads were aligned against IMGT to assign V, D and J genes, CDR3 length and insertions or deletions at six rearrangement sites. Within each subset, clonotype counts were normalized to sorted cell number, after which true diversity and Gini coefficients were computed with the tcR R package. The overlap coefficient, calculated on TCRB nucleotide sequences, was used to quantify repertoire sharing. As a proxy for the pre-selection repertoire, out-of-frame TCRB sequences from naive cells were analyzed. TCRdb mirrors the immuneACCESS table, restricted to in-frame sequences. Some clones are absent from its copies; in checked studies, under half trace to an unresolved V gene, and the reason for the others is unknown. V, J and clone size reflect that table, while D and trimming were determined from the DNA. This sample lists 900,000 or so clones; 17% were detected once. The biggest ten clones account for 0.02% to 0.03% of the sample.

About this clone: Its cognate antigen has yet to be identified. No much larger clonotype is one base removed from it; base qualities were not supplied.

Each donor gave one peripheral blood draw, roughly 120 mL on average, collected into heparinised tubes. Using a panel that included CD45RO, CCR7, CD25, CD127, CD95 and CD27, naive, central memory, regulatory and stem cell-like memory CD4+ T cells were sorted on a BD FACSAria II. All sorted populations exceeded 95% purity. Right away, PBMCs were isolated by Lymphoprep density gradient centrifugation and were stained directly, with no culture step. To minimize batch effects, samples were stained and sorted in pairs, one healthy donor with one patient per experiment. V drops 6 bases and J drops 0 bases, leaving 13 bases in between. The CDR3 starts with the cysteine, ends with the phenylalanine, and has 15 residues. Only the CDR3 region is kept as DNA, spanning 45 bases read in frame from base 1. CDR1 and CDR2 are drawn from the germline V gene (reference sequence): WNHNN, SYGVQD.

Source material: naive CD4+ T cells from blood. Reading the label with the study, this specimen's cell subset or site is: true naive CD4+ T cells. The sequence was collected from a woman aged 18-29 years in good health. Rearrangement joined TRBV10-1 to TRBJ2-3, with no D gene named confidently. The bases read TGCGCCAGCAGCCCGAGGAGCTCTAGCACAGATACGCAGTATTTT. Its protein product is CASSPRSSSTDTQYF.